This T cell receptor (beta chain) emerged from a study of blood T cell repertoires in COVID-19. Germline values: CDR1 LGHDT, CDR2 YNNKEL (reference sequence). V dropped 3 bases and J dropped 4; count of bases not matched to a gene: 11. This CDR3 has 18 residues. This table comes from immunoSEQ multiplex PCR, and its TCRdb copy is limited to in-frame clones, with some not included. The table records 190,000 or so clones, roughly four fifths of them present only once. The genes are TRBV3-1 (or the pseudogene TRBV3-2) and TRBJ2-3, with 12 bases identical to TRBD2. The clonotype originates from a man aged 50-59 years who had recovered from COVID-19. Sequences were obtained from peripheral blood. CDR3 loop: CASSHSSGRAALSDTQYF. For the CDR3, the DNA is TGTGCCAGCAGCCATTCTAGCGGGAGGGCCGCGTTGTCAGATACGCAGTATTTT.